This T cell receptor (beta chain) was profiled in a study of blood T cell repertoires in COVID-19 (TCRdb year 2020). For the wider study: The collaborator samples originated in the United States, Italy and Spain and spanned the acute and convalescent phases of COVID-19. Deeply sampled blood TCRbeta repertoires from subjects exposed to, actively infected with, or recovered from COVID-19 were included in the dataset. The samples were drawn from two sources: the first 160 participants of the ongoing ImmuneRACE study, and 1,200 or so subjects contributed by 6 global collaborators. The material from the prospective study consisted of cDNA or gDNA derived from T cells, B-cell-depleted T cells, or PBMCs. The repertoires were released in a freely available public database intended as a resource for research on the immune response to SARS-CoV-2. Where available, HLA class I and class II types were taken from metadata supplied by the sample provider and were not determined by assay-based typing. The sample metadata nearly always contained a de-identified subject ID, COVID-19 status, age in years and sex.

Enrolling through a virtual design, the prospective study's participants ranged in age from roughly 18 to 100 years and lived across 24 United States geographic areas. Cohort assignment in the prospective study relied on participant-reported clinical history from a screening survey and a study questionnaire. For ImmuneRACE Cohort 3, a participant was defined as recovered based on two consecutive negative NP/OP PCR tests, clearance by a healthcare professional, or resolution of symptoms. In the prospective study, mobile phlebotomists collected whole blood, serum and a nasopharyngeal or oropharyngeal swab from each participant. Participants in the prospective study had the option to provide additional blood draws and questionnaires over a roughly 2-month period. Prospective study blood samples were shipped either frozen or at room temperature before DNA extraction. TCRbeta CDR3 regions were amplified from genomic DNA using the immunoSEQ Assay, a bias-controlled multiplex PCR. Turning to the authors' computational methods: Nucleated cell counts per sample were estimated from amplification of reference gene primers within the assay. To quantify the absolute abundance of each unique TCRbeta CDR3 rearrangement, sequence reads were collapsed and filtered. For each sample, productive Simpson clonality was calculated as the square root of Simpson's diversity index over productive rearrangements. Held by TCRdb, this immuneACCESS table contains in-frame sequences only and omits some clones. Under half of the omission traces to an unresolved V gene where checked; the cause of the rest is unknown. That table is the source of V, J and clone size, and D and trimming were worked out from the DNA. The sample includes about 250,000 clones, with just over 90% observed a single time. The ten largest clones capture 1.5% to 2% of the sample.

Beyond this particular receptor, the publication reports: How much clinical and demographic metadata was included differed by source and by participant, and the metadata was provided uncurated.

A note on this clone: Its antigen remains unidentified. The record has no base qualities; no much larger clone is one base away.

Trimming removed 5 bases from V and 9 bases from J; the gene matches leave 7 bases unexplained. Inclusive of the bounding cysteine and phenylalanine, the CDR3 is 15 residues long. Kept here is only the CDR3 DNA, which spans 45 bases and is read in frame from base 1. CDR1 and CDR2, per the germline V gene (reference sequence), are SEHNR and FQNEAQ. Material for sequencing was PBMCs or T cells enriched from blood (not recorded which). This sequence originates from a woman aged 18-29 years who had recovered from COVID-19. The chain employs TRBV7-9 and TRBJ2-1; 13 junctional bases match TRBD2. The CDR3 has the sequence CASSPTSGRASEQFF. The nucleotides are TGTGCCAGCAGCCCCACTAGCGGGAGGGCAAGTGAGCAGTTCTTC.